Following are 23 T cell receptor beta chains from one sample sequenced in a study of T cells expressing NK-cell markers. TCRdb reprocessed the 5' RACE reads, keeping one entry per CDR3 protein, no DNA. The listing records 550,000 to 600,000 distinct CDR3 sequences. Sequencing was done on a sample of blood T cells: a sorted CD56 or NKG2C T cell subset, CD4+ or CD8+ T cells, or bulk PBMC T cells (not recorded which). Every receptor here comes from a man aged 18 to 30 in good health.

This CDR3 reads CSARPPWGRAPDTQYF. This chain connects TRBV20-1 to TRBJ2-3; as DNA is missing, the TRBD2 call by TCRdb cannot be tested. This CDR3 contains 16 residues. Germline CDR1 is DFQATT and CDR2 is SNEGSKA (reference sequence).

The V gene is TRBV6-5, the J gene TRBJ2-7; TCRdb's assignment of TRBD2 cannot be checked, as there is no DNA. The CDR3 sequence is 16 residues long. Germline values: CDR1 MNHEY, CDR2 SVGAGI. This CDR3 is CASSYNAARASYEQYF.

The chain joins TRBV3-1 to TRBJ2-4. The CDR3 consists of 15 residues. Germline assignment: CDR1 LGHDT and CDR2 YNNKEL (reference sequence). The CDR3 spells CASSPIRGWENIQYF.

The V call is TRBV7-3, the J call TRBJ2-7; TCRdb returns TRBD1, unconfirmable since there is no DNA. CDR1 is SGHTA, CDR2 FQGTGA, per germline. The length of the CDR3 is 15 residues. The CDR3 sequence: CASSLGGRGPYEQYF. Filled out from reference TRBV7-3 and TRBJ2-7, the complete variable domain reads GAGVSQTPSNKVTEKGKYVELRCDPISGHTALYWYRQSLGQGPEFLIYFQGTGAADDSGLPNDRFFAVRPEGSVSTLKIQRTERGDSAVYLCASSLGGRGPYEQYFGPGTRLTVT.

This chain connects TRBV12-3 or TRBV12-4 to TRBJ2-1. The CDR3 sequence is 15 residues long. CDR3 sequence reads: CASSLKSPSYNEQFF.

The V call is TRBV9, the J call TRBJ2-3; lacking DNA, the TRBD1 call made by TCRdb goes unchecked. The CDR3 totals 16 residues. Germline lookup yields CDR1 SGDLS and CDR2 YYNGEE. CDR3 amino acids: CASSRAGGAYSDTQYF.

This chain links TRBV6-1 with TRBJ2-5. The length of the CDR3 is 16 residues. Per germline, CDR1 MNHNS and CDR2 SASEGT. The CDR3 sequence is CASSLHGRNLQETQYF.

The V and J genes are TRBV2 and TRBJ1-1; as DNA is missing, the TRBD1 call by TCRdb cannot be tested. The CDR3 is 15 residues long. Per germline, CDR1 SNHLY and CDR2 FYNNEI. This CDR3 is CASTGDRGLNTEAFF. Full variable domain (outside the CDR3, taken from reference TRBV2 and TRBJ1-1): EPEVTQTPSHQVTQMGQEVILRCVPISNHLYFYWYRQILGQKVEFLVSFYNNEISEKSEIFDDQFSVERPDGSNFTLKIRSTKLEDSAMYFCASTGDRGLNTEAFFGQGTRLTVV.

The CDR3 here is CASKGQGDTDTQYF. This sequence joins TRBV12-3 or TRBV12-4 and TRBJ2-3; TCRdb's assignment of TRBD1 cannot be checked, as there is no DNA. This CDR3 contains 14 residues.

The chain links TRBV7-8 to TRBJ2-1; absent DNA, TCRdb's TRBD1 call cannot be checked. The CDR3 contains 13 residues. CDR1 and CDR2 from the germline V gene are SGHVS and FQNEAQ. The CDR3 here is CASSHTPSGEQFF.

The CDR3 region is CASGPTYEQYF. This chain links TRBV11-2 with TRBJ2-7. The CDR3 contains 11 residues. Germline values: CDR1 SGHAT, CDR2 FQNNGV.

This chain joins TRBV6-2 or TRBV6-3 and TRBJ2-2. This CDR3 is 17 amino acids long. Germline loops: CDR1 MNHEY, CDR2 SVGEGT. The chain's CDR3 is CASSYSISGGNTGELFF.

The CDR3 region is CASSSRDDSPEADTQYF. The V call is TRBV5-1, the J call TRBJ2-3; as DNA is missing, the TRBD2 call by TCRdb cannot be tested. CDR3 length: 17 amino acids. The V gene's germline CDR1 is SGHRS and CDR2 YFSETQ.

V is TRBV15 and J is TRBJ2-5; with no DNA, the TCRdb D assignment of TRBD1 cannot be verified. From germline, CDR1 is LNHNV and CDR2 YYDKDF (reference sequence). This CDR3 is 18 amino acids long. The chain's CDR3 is CATSRRDPAGGAGETQYF.

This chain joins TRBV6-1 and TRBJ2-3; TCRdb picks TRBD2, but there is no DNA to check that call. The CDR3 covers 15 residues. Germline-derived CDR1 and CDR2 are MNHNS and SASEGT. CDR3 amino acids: CASTKTSASTDTQYF.

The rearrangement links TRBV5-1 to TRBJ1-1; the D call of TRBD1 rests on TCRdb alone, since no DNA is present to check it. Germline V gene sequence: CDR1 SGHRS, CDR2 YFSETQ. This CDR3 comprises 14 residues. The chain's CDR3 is CASRMHGQGEEAFF. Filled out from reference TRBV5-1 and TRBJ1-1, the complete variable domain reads KAGVTQTPRYLIKTRGQQVTLSCSPISGHRSVSWYQQTPGQGLQFLFEYFSETQRNKGNFPGRFSGRQFSNSRSEMNVSTLELGDSALYLCASRMHGQGEEAFFGQGTRLTVV.

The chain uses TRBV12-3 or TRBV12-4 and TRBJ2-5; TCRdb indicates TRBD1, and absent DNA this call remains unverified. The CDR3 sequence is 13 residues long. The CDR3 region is CASSRSGPETQYF.

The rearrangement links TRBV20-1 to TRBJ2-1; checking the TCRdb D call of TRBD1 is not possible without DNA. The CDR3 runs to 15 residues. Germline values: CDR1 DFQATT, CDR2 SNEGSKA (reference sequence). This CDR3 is CSASLIRQGYNEQFF.

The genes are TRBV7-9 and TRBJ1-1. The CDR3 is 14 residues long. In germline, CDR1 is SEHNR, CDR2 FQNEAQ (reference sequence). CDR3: CASSLNSGGTEAFF.

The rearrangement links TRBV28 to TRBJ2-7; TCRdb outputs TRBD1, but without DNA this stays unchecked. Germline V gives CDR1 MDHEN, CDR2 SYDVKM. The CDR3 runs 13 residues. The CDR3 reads CASTSTGGRGQYF.

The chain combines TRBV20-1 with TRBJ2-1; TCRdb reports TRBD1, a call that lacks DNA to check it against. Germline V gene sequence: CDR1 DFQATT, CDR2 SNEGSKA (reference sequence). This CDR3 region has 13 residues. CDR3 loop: CSENTGVGDEQFF.

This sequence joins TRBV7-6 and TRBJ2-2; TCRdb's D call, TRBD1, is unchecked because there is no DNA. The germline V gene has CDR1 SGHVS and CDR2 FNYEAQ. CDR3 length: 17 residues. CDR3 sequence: CASSLELNRKGTGELFF.

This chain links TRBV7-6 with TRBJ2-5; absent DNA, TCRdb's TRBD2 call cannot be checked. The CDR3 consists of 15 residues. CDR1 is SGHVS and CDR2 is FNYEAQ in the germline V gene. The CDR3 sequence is CASSFGTLRLETQYF. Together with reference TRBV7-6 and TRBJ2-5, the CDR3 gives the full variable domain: GAGVSQSPRYKVTKRGQDVALRCDPISGHVSLYWYRQALGQGPEFLTYFNYEAQQDKSGLPNDRFSAERPEGSISTLTIQRTEQRDSAMYRCASSFGTLRLETQYFGPGTRLLVL.